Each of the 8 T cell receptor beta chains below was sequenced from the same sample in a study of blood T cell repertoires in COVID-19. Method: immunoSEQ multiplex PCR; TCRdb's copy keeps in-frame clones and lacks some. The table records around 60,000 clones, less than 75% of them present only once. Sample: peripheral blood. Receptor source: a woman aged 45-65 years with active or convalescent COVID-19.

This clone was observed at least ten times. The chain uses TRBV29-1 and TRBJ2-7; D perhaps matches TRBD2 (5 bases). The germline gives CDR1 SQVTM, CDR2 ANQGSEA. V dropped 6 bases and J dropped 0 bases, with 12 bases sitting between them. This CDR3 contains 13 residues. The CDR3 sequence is CSVKAEYSYEQYF. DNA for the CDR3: TGCAGCGTAAAAGCGGAGTACTCCTACGAGCAGTACTTC.

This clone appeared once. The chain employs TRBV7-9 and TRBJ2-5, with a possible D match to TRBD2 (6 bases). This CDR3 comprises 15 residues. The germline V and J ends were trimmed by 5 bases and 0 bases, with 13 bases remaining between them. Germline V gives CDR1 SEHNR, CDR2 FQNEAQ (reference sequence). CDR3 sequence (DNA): TGTGCCAGCAGCCCCCGGGACTGGTACCAAGAGACCCAGTACTTC. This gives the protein CASSPRDWYQETQYF.

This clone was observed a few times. As DNA, the CDR3 is TGTGCCAGTAGTACACGGAACAGGGGCATAGACGAGCAGTACTTC. This gives the protein CASSTRNRGIDEQYF. V gene TRBV19 combines with J gene TRBJ2-7; 7 bases agree with TRBD1. Germline CDR1 and CDR2: LNHDA and SQIVND (reference sequence). Trimming at V came to 4 bases and at J to 5 bases, leaving 11 bases not matched to a gene. The CDR3 loop spans 15 amino acids. The full variable domain, completed using reference TRBV19 and TRBJ2-7, is DGGITQSPKYLFRKEGQNVTLSCEQNLNHDAMYWYRQDPGQGLRLIYYSQIVNDFQKGDIAEGYSVSREKKESFPLTVTSAQKNPTAFYLCASSTRNRGIDEQYFGPGTRLTVT.

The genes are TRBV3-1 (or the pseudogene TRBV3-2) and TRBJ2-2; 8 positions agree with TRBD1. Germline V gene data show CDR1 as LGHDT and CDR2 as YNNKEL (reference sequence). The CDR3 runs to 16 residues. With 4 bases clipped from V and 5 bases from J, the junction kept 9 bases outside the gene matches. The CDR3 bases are TGTGCCAGCAGCCCACGGACAGGGCCAGGGACCGGGGAGCTGTTTTTT. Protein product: CASSPRTGPGTGELFF.

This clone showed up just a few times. For the CDR3, the DNA is TGTGCCAGCAGCCTGACTAGGACCTACGAGCAGTACTTC. The encoded protein is CASSLTRTYEQYF. V gene TRBV4-2 combines with J gene TRBJ2-7, with a tentative D call TRBD2 (6 bases). Trimming took off 4 bases at V and 2 bases at J, with 9 bases between the two ends. CDR1 and CDR2 (germline): LGHNA, YNFKEQ. The CDR3 is 13 amino acids.

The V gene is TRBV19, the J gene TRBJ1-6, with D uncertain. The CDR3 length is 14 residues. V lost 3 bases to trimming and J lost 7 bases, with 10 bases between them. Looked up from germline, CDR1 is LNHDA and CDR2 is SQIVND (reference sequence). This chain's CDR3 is CASSIGRRNSPLHF. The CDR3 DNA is TGTGCCAGTAGTATCGGGAGGCGAAATTCACCCCTCCACTTT.

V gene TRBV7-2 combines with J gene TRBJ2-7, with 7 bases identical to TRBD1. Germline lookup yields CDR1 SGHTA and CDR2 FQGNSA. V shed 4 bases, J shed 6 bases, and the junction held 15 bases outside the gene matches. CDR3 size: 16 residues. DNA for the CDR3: TGTGCCAGCAGCTCGTTCGGGACAGTGCTTTCCCCCGAGCAGTACTTC. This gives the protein CASSSFGTVLSPEQYF.

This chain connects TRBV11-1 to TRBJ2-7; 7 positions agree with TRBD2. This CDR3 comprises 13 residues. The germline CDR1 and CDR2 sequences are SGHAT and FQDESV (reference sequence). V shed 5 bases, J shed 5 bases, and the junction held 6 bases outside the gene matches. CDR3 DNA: TGTGCCAGCAGCGCCGGACTAGTCAACGAGCAGTACTTC. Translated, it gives CASSAGLVNEQYF.